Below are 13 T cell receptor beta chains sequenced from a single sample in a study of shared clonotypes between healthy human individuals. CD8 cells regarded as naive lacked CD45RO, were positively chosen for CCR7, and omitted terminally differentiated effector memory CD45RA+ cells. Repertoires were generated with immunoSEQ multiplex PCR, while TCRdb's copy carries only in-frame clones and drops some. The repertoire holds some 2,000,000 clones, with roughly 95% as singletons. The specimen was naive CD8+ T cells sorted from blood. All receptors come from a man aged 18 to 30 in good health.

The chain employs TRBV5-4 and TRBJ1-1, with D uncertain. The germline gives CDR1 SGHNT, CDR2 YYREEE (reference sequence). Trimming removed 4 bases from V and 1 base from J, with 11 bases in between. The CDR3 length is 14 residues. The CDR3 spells CASSEDPWNTEAFF. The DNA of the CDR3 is TGTGCCAGCAGCGAAGACCCCTGGAACACTGAAGCTTTCTTT.

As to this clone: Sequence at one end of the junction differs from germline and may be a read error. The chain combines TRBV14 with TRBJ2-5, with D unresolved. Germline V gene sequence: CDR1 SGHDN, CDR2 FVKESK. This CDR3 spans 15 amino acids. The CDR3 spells CASSQGVTPQETQYF. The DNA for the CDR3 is TGTGCCAGCAGTCAAGGTGTCACACCCCAAGAGACCCAGTACTTC.

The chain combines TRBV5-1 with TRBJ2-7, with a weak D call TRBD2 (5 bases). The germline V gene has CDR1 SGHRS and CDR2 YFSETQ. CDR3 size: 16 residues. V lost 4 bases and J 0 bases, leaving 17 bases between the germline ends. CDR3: CASSADGENGSYEQYF. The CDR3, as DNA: TGCGCCAGCAGCGCGGACGGGGAAAACGGCTCCTACGAGCAGTACTTC.

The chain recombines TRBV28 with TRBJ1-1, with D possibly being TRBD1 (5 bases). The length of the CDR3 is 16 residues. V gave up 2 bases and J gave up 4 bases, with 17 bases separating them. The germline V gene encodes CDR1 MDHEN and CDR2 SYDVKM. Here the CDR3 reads CASSLGTNQPGTEAFF. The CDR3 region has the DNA TGTGCCAGCAGTTTAGGGACCAATCAACCGGGCACTGAAGCTTTCTTT. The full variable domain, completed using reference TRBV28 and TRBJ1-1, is DVKVTQSSRYLVKRTGEKVFLECVQDMDHENMFWYRQDPGLGLRLIYFSYDVKMKEKGDIPEGYSVSREKKERFSLILESASTNQTSMYLCASSLGTNQPGTEAFFGQGTRLTVV.

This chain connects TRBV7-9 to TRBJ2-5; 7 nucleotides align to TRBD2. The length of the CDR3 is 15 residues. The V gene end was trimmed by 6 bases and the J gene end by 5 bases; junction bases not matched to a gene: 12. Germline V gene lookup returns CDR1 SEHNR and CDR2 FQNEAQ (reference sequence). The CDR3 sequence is CASSPIRDGRETQYF. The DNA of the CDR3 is TGTGCCAGCAGTCCCATCCGGGACGGGAGGGAGACCCAGTACTTC.

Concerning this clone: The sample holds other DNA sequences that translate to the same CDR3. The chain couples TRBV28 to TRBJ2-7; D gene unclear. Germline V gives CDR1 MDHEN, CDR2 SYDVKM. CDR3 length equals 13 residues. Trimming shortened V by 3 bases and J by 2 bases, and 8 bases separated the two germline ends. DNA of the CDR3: TGTGCCAGCAGTTTTCCTAGTACCTACGAGCAGTACTTC. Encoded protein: CASSFPSTYEQYF.

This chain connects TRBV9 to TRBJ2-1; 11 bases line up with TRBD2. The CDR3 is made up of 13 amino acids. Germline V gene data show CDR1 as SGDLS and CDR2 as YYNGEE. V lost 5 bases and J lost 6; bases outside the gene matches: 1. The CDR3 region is CASSLAGGNEQFF. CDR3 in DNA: TGTGCCAGCAGTCTAGCGGGGGGCAATGAGCAGTTCTTC.

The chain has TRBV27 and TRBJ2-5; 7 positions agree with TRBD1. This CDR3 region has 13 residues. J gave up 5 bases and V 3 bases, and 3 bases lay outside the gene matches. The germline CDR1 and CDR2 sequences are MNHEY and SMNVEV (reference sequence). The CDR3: CASSFDRAETQYF. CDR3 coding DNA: TGTGCCAGCAGTTTTGACAGGGCCGAGACCCAGTACTTC.

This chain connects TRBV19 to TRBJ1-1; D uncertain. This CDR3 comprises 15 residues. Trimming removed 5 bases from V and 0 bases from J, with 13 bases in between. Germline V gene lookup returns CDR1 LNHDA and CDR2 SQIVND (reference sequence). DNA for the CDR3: TGTGCCAGTAGTTCCCGGACGGAGATGAACACTGAAGCTTTCTTT. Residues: CASSSRTEMNTEAFF.

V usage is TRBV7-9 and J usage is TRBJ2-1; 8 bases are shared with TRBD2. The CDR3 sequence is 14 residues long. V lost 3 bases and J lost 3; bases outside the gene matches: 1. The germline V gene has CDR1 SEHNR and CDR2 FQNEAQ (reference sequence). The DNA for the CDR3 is TGTGCCAGCAGCTTCACTAGCGGCTACAATGAGCAGTTCTTC. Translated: CASSFTSGYNEQFF.

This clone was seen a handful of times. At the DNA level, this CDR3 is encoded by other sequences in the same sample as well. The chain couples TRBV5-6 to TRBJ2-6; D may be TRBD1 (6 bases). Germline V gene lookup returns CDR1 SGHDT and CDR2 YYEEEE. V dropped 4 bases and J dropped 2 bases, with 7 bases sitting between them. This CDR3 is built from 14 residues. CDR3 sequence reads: CASSPGAGANVLTF. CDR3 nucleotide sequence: TGTGCCAGCAGCCCAGGGGCTGGGGCCAACGTCCTGACTTTC.

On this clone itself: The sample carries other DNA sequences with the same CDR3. CDR3 amino acids: CASSGLAGEETQYF. The CDR3 DNA reads TGTGCCAGCAGCGGACTAGCGGGGGAAGAGACCCAGTACTTC. The genes are TRBV2 and TRBJ2-5; TRBD2 agrees at 13 bases. CDR3 length: 14 residues. Germline CDR1 and CDR2: SNHLY and FYNNEI. Germline trimming cut 6 bases from V and 3 bases from J; bases unmatched to any gene: 1.

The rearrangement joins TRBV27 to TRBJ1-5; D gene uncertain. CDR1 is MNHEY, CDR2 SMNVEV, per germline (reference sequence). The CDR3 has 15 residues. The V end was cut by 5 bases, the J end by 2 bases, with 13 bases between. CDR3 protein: CASSPRGQGNQPQHF. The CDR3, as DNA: TGTGCCAGCAGTCCGAGAGGTCAGGGCAATCAGCCCCAGCATTTT.